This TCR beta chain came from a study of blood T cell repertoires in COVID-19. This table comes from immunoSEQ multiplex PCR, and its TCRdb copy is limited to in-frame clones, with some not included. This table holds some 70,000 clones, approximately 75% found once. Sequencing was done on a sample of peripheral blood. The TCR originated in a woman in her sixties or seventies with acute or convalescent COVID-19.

CDR3: CASSYGPYEQYF. The CDR3 DNA sequence: TGTGCCAGCAGTTACGGCCCCTACGAGCAGTACTTC. The chain combines TRBV6-5 with TRBJ2-7, with D hard to call. Deletions cut 2 bases from V and 2 bases from J, with 4 bases between. CDR1 is MNHEY and CDR2 is SVGAGI in the germline V gene. The CDR3 consists of 12 residues.